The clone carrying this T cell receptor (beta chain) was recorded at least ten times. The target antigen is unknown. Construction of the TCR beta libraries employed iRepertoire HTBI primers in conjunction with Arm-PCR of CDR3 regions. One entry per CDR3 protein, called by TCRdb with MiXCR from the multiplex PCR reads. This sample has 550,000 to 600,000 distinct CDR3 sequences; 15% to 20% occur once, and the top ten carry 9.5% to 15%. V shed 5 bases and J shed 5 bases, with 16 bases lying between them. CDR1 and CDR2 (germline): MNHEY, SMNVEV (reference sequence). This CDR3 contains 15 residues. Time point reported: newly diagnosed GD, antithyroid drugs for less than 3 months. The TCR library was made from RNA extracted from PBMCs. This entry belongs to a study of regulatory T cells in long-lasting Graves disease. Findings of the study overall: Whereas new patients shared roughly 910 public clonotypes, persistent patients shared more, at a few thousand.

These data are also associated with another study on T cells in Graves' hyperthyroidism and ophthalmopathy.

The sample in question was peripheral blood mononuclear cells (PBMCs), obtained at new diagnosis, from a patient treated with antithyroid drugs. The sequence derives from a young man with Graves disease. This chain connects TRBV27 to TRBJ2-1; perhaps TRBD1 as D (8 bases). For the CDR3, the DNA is TGTGCCAGCAGTCCGCGGACAGGGAGGGACAATGAGCAGTTCTTC. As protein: CASSPRTGRDNEQFF.